What follows are 6 T cell receptor beta chains derived from one specimen sequenced in a study of cytomegalovirus exposure and HLA in healthy donors. The PCR made use of 60 Vbeta and 13 Jbeta primers. Sequenced by immunoSEQ multiplex PCR; TCRdb stores in-frame clones only, minus some. The sample holds about 200,000 clones, approximately 70% seen once. Material for sequencing was PBMCs. Receptors originate from a man in his forties in good health and CMV-seropositive.

The CDR3 DNA reads as TGCGCCAGCAGTCTCACTACCTTCAATGAGCAGTTCTTC. Translated: CASSLTTFNEQFF. The chain recombines TRBV4-1 with TRBJ2-1; D remains unclear. The V and J ends lost 6 bases and 6 bases respectively, with 12 bases between them. Germline V CDR1 and CDR2: MGHRA, YSYEKL. CDR3 length: 13 residues.

The rearrangement joins TRBV29-1 to TRBJ1-1; TRBD1 might be the D (6 bases). Germline V lookup: CDR1 SQVTM, CDR2 ANQGSEA. This CDR3 comprises 13 residues. Trimming removed 7 bases from V and 2 bases from J, with 14 bases in between. The chain's CDR3 is CSGSGTRNTEAFF. The CDR3 bases are TGCAGCGGGTCCGGGACAAGAAACACTGAAGCTTTCTTT.

V is TRBV6-5 and J is TRBJ2-5; a possible D gene is TRBD2 (6 bases). The V and J ends lost 4 bases and 5 bases respectively, with 20 bases between them. Per germline, CDR1 MNHEY and CDR2 SVGAGI. This CDR3 has 16 residues. The CDR3 spells CASSSLIRGNGETQYF. In DNA, the CDR3 is TGTGCCAGCAGTTCGCTAATACGGGGGAACGGGGAGACCCAGTACTTC.

The chain carries TRBV6-6 and TRBJ2-5; TRBD1 might be the D (5 bases). The last part of the DNA fits TRBJ2-7 better; the J call may be wrong. Looked up from germline, CDR1 is MNHNY and CDR2 is SVGAGI (reference sequence). The CDR3 is 13 amino acids. Here the CDR3 reads CASSYGASYEQYF. For the CDR3, the DNA is TGTGCCAGCAGTTACGGGGCCTCCTACGAGCAGTACTTC.

The chain carries TRBV6-6 and TRBJ1-1; TRBD1 is a possible D gene (5 bases). Germline CDR1 MNHNY, CDR2 SVGAGI (reference sequence). This CDR3 has 12 amino acids. Trimming took 11 bases from V and 4 from J, leaving 14 bases between them. The CDR3 protein is CAGAGIGTEAFF. Here the CDR3 DNA reads TGTGCCGGCGCAGGGATCGGCACTGAAGCTTTCTTT.

The rearrangement links TRBV7-6 to TRBJ2-5, with a tentative D call TRBD1 (6 bases). Looked up from germline, CDR1 is SGHVS and CDR2 is FNYEAQ. The CDR3 has 13 amino acids. Between the trimmed V and J ends, which lost 2 bases and 4 bases, there was a span of 8 bases. The CDR3 region has the DNA TGTGCCAGCAGCTTACGAGGGGGAGAGACCCAGTACTTC. It yields the protein CASSLRGGETQYF.